Following are 32 T cell receptor beta chains from one sample sequenced in a study of chemoradiotherapy in HPV16-positive cancers. Repertoires were generated with immunoSEQ multiplex PCR, while TCRdb's copy carries only in-frame clones and drops some. The repertoire includes 6,000 to 8,000 clones, almost 80% of them detected once, and approximately 3.6% sits in the top ten. Sampling was done from a patient who underwent chemoradiotherapy. The receptor source for this set is a human donor with HPV-associated anogenital cancer.

This clone came up a few times. J is TRBJ2-7 and V is TRBV4-2; 8 bases align to TRBD1. After removal of 0 bases from V and 3 bases from J, the junction contained 4 bases not matched to a gene. This CDR3 contains 15 residues. Germline CDR1 and CDR2: LGHNA and YNFKEQ. CDR3 nucleotide sequence: TGTGCCAGCAGCCAAGATAGAGACAGGGGCTACGAGCAGTACTTC. Protein product: CASSQDRDRGYEQYF.

This chain joins TRBV5-5 and TRBJ2-1, with D unclear. This CDR3 spans 11 amino acids. V lost 7 bases and J 3 bases, leaving 5 bases between the germline ends. From germline, CDR1 is SGHKS and CDR2 YYEKEE (reference sequence). In nucleotides, the CDR3 is TGTGCCAGCGTCATCTACAATGAGCAGTTCTTC. Amino acids: CASVIYNEQFF.

The chain recombines TRBV6-6 with TRBJ1-2, with D perhaps TRBD1 (6 bases). V lost 1 base and J lost 6, with 9 bases in between. This CDR3 region has 13 residues. Germline V gene lookup returns CDR1 MNHNY and CDR2 SVGAGI (reference sequence). CDR3 coding DNA: TGTGCCAGCAGTTACTTTTCAGGGGATGGCTACACCTTC. It is translated as CASSYFSGDGYTF.

The chain recombines TRBV27 with TRBJ1-5; TRBD1 matches 11 bases. V trimming: 2 bases; J trimming: 2 bases; junction bases outside the gene matches: 11. The CDR3 is 19 amino acids. Germline V gene sequence: CDR1 MNHEY, CDR2 SMNVEV (reference sequence). CDR3: CASSLRGVGQGAGNQPQHF. For the CDR3, the DNA is TGTGCCAGCAGTTTAAGGGGCGTCGGACAGGGGGCTGGCAATCAGCCCCAGCATTTT.

The chain has TRBV2 and TRBJ2-7; D not resolved. The V gene lost 2 bases and the J gene lost 0 bases, with 8 bases spanning the gap. CDR3 length: 14 residues. Germline values: CDR1 SNHLY, CDR2 FYNNEI. The CDR3, as DNA: TGTGCCAGCAGTGAAAGACAAAGCTCCTACGAGCAGTACTTC. It codes for CASSERQSSYEQYF.

Only a few counts were recorded for this clone. This chain joins TRBV5-1 and TRBJ2-7, with 11 positions matching TRBD1. The CDR3 runs to 15 residues. Germline CDR1 SGHRS, CDR2 YFSETQ. Unmatched junction bases numbered 6, after V lost 4 bases and J lost 3 bases. The CDR3 spells CASSPPGTGGYEQYF. The CDR3 region has the DNA TGCGCCAGCAGCCCGCCGGGGACAGGGGGCTACGAGCAGTACTTC.

This chain connects TRBV28 to TRBJ1-4; the D is unclear. The CDR3 consists of 14 residues. Looked up from germline, CDR1 is MDHEN and CDR2 is SYDVKM. Trimming took 3 bases from V and 3 from J, leaving 8 bases between them. In DNA, the CDR3 is TGTGCCAGCAGTTTTGGCTGGGCTAATGAAAAACTGTTTTTT. As protein: CASSFGWANEKLFF. Full variable domain (outside the CDR3, taken from reference TRBV28 and TRBJ1-4): DVKVTQSSRYLVKRTGEKVFLECVQDMDHENMFWYRQDPGLGLRLIYFSYDVKMKEKGDIPEGYSVSREKKERFSLILESASTNQTSMYLCASSFGWANEKLFFGSGTQLSVL.

The CDR3 DNA reads as TGTGCCAGCAGCAACAAAAGGACAGGGGGCGAAAACACCATATATTTT. Its translation: CASSNKRTGGENTIYF. The V call is TRBV7-8, the J call TRBJ1-3, with 11 bases lining up with TRBD1. Germline CDR1 reads SGHVS; CDR2 reads FQNEAQ. This CDR3 has 16 residues. The ends lost 5 bases at V and 6 bases at J; junction bases unmatched: 9.

The chain uses TRBV5-4 and TRBJ2-7; unclear D gene. V was trimmed by 3 bases and J by 4 bases, leaving 5 bases between them. Germline V gives CDR1 SGHNT, CDR2 YYREEE (reference sequence). The CDR3 consists of 11 residues. The CDR3 loop reads CASSYRYEQYF. DNA for the CDR3: TGTGCCAGCAGCTACAGATACGAGCAGTACTTC.

This chain joins TRBV28 and TRBJ1-1; 8 bases are shared with TRBD1. Germline loops: CDR1 MDHEN, CDR2 SYDVKM. The CDR3 contains 15 residues. With 5 bases clipped from V and 1 base from J, the junction kept 6 bases outside the gene matches. CDR3 coding DNA: TGTGCCAGCAGTGCCGGGACAGGCAAGAACACTGAAGCTTTCTTT. This codes for CASSAGTGKNTEAFF.

J is TRBJ2-7 and V is TRBV4-3; TRBD2 matches at 9 bases. The germline gives CDR1 LGHNA, CDR2 YSLEER. This CDR3 spans 16 amino acids. V shed 1 base, J shed 5 bases, and the junction held 9 bases outside the gene matches. The CDR3 nucleotides read TGCGCCAGCAGCCAAGCGTGGGCGGGAGGGCCCCACGAGCAGTACTTC. Its translation: CASSQAWAGGPHEQYF.

The CDR3 region is CASTVSTANEKLFF. CDR3 in DNA: TGTGCCAGCACCGTCAGCACGGCTAATGAAAAACTGTTTTTT. The rearrangement links TRBV28 to TRBJ1-4; D gene uncertain. CDR3 length: 14 amino acids. V was clipped by 7 bases and J by 3 bases, with 12 bases between them. CDR1 and CDR2 (germline): MDHEN, SYDVKM.

The chain couples TRBV19 to TRBJ2-1, with D unclear. Per the germline V gene, CDR1 is LNHDA and CDR2 is SQIVND (reference sequence). Trimming took off 1 base at V and 0 bases at J, with 7 bases between the two ends. CDR3 length: 15 residues. The CDR3 reads CASSIAGSSYNEQFF. CDR3 nucleotide sequence: TGTGCCAGTAGTATAGCAGGTAGCTCCTACAATGAGCAGTTCTTC.

V is TRBV7-9 and J is TRBJ1-1, with D possibly TRBD1 on 5 matching bases. Germline V gene data show CDR1 as SEHNR and CDR2 as FQNEAQ (reference sequence). The CDR3 contains 14 residues. V was pared by 5 bases and J by 5 bases, with 15 bases between. CDR3 sequence: CASSEEGSGTEAFF. Here the CDR3 DNA reads TGTGCCAGCAGCGAGGAGGGGTCGGGGACTGAAGCTTTCTTT.

This chain uses TRBV9 with TRBJ2-7, with 9 bases that match TRBD2. Germline lookup yields CDR1 SGDLS and CDR2 YYNGEE. The CDR3 extends over 14 amino acids. V gave up 4 bases and J gave up 4 bases; unmatched junction bases: 6. This CDR3 is CASSSSGNAYEQYF. The CDR3 DNA reads as TGTGCCAGCAGCTCTAGCGGGAACGCATACGAGCAGTACTTC.

The chain carries TRBV7-8 and TRBJ1-4; the match to TRBD1 covers 8 bases. The length of the CDR3 is 14 residues. The V gene's germline CDR1 is SGHVS and CDR2 FQNEAQ. Trimming removed 5 bases from V and 7 bases from J; junction bases left unmatched: 6. CDR3: CASSNNRGSEKLFF. The CDR3 region has the DNA TGTGCCAGCAGCAATAACAGGGGGTCTGAAAAACTGTTTTTT.

CDR3 in amino acids: CASSPLPATLYEQYF. As DNA, the CDR3 is TGTGCCAGCTCACCACTTCCCGCAACCCTCTACGAGCAGTACTTC. The rearrangement links TRBV18 to TRBJ2-7, with D uncertain. CDR3 length equals 15 residues. The V gene lost 1 base and the J gene lost 3 bases, with 13 bases spanning the gap. CDR1 is KGHSH, CDR2 LQKENI, per germline.

The V gene is TRBV6-5, the J gene TRBJ1-2, with D perhaps matching TRBD1 (6 bases). Germline CDR1 is MNHEY and CDR2 is SVGAGI. This CDR3 is built from 14 residues. Trimming shortened V by 4 bases and J by 2 bases, and 11 bases separated the two germline ends. The CDR3 DNA reads as TGTGCCAGCAGTTCCTGGGACAAAAACTATGGCTACACCTTC. Protein product: CASSSWDKNYGYTF.

The chain links TRBV27 to TRBJ1-2; TRBD1 is a possible D gene (5 bases). Trimming cost V 6 bases and J 0 bases, with 14 bases left between them. CDR3 length: 15 residues. Germline lookup yields CDR1 MNHEY and CDR2 SMNVEV (reference sequence). The CDR3 is CASRTVRDPNYGYTF. For the CDR3, the DNA is TGTGCCAGCAGGACCGTTCGGGACCCTAACTATGGCTACACCTTC.

The chain carries TRBV6-1 and TRBJ2-2, with D possibly being TRBD1 (7 bases). CDR3 length equals 16 residues. V dropped 2 bases and J dropped 6 bases, with 16 bases sitting between them. Germline CDR1 MNHNS, CDR2 SASEGT. The CDR3 DNA reads TGTGCCAGCAGTGAAATGACAGGGAGGCGACCCGGGGAGCTGTTTTTT. Protein product: CASSEMTGRRPGELFF.

The V gene is TRBV11-2, the J gene TRBJ1-2, with D maybe TRBD1 (5 bases). Germline CDR1 is SGHAT and CDR2 is FQNNGV. Trimming stripped 3 bases from V and 0 bases from J, with 11 bases between. The length of the CDR3 is 15 residues. CDR3 amino acids: CASSFTGAANYGYTF. For the CDR3, the DNA is TGTGCCAGCAGCTTCACAGGCGCTGCTAACTATGGCTACACCTTC.

V gene TRBV28 combines with J gene TRBJ1-4; TRBD1 agrees at 8 bases. This CDR3 has 16 residues. V shed 1 base and J 8 bases; nucleotides not matched to a gene: 9. CDR1 is MDHEN and CDR2 is SYDVKM in the germline V gene. The CDR3 sequence is CASSLSGQGGHEKLFF. The CDR3 region has the DNA TGTGCCAGCAGTTTATCCGGACAGGGAGGGCACGAAAAACTGTTTTTT.

V is TRBV2 and J is TRBJ2-5, with 8 positions matching TRBD1. Trimming at V came to 6 bases and at J to 7 bases, leaving 10 bases not matched to a gene. In germline, CDR1 is SNHLY, CDR2 FYNNEI. This CDR3 spans 14 amino acids. The CDR3: CASRSGQGVGTQYF. The CDR3 DNA follows: TGTGCCAGCAGATCTGGACAGGGTGTTGGGACCCAGTACTTC.

The J gene is TRBJ2-7, the V gene TRBV7-2; D gene unclear. Germline V gene data show CDR1 as SGHTA and CDR2 as FQGNSA. The V end was cut by 4 bases, the J end by 2 bases, with 6 bases between. The CDR3 runs 12 residues. The CDR3 sequence: CASSSRTYEQYF. DNA of the CDR3: TGTGCCAGCAGCTCCAGGACCTACGAGCAGTACTTC. The complete variable domain, with remaining parts taken from reference TRBV7-2 and TRBJ2-7, reads GAGVSQSPSNKVTEKGKDVELRCDPISGHTALYWYRQSLGQGLEFLIYFQGNSAPDKSGLPSDRFSAERTGGSVSTLTIQRTQQEDSAVYLCASSSRTYEQYFGPGTRLTVT.

CDR3 protein: CASSWGTGGEQYF. CDR3 in DNA: TGTGCCAGCAGCTGGGGGACAGGGGGCGAGCAGTACTTC. The V gene is TRBV5-5, the J gene TRBJ2-7; 11 positions agree with TRBD1. Germline CDR1 is SGHKS and CDR2 is YYEKEE (reference sequence). The CDR3 covers 13 residues. The V segment lost 3 bases and the J segment 6 bases; nucleotides outside the gene matches: 2. The variable domain in full, completed from reference TRBV5-5 and TRBJ2-7, reads DAGVTQSPTHLIKTRGQQVTLRCSPISGHKSVSWYQQVLGQGPQFIFQYYEKEERGRGNFPDRFSARQFPNYSSELNVNALLLGDSALYLCASSWGTGGEQYFGPGTRLTVT.

The chain joins TRBV6-1 to TRBJ1-5; 7 nucleotides agree with TRBD1. CDR1 MNHNS and CDR2 SASEGT come from the germline V gene. This CDR3 spans 15 amino acids. V dropped 1 base and J dropped 6; count of bases not matched to a gene: 6. The CDR3 DNA follows: TGTGCCAGCAGTGAAGACAGGGGTACGGGTCAGCCCCAGCATTTT. It encodes CASSEDRGTGQPQHF.

The chain couples TRBV11-2 to TRBJ1-6, with D perhaps matching TRBD1 (5 bases). CDR3 size: 16 residues. In germline, CDR1 is SGHAT, CDR2 FQNNGV. With 0 bases removed from V and 6 bases from J, the gap between germline ends came to 12 bases. In DNA form, the CDR3 reads TGTGCCAGCAGCTTAGAATCAGGGACCCGTAATTCACCCCTCCACTTT. Protein sequence: CASSLESGTRNSPLHF.

The chain joins TRBV9 to TRBJ2-7; no definite D call. V lost 2 bases to trimming and J lost 0 bases, with 9 bases between them. The germline gives CDR1 SGDLS, CDR2 YYNGEE. This CDR3 contains 14 residues. The CDR3 DNA reads TGTGCCAGCAGCGTTCAGTCTATCTCCTACGAGCAGTACTTC. It encodes CASSVQSISYEQYF.

V and J are TRBV27 and TRBJ1-5, with unresolved D. Germline V gene sequence: CDR1 MNHEY, CDR2 SMNVEV (reference sequence). V gave up 6 bases and J gave up 0 bases, with 9 bases separating them. This CDR3 comprises 14 residues. The CDR3 sequence: CASRSGGSNQPQHF. The CDR3 bases are TGTGCCAGCAGGTCCGGAGGTAGCAATCAGCCCCAGCATTTT.

The rearrangement links TRBV4-1 to TRBJ1-1, with 10 bases lining up with TRBD1. The CDR3 sequence is 16 residues long. Germline assignment: CDR1 MGHRA and CDR2 YSYEKL. The ends lost 0 bases at V and 5 bases at J; junction bases unmatched: 6. The CDR3 reads CASSQDGTGAGTEAFF. The DNA for the CDR3 is TGCGCCAGCAGCCAAGATGGGACAGGGGCCGGTACTGAAGCTTTCTTT.

This clone came up once. The V gene is TRBV2, the J gene TRBJ2-3; TRBD2 agrees at 13 bases. The CDR3 sequence is 15 residues long. From germline, CDR1 is SNHLY and CDR2 FYNNEI. V lost 6 bases and J lost 1; bases outside the gene matches: 1. The CDR3 region has the DNA TGTGCCAGCAGCGGGACTAGCGGGGGCACAGATACGCAGTATTTT. Encoded protein: CASSGTSGGTDTQYF.

CDR3: CATSRSGQGWVGYTF. The DNA of the CDR3 is TGTGCCACCAGCAGATCGGGACAGGGATGGGTTGGCTACACCTTC. V and J are TRBV15 and TRBJ1-2; 9 bases fit TRBD1. V trimming: 2 bases; J trimming: 7 bases; junction bases outside the gene matches: 8. Germline assignment: CDR1 LNHNV and CDR2 YYDKDF (reference sequence). This CDR3 spans 15 amino acids.